What follows are 24 T cell receptor beta chains derived from one specimen sequenced in a study of somatic mutations in cytotoxic T cells in rheumatoid arthritis. Profiling relied on immunoSEQ multiplex PCR, and the TCRdb table lists in-frame clones only, not all of them. The table lists approximately 13,000 clones, 74% of them singletons, with about 9.3% in the top ten. Sequences were obtained from CD8+ T cells sorted from blood. The source of these receptors is a man between 65 and 79 years old in good health.

The chain recombines TRBV2 with TRBJ2-7, with no clear D. In germline, CDR1 is SNHLY, CDR2 FYNNEI. This CDR3 is 14 amino acids long. Deletions cut 3 bases from V and 0 bases from J, with 9 bases between. CDR3 DNA sequence: TGTGCCAGCAGTGAGAGCGTAACCTCCTACGAGCAGTACTTC. This encodes CASSESVTSYEQYF.

The chain links TRBV7-6 to TRBJ2-1, with a possible D match to TRBD1 (6 bases). CDR3 size: 17 residues. V was trimmed by 5 bases and J by 0 bases, leaving 17 bases between them. CDR1 SGHVS and CDR2 FNYEAQ come from the germline V gene. The CDR3 DNA follows: TGTGCCAGCAGCCCCTCGGGACACTCTATCTCCTACAATGAGCAGTTCTTC. Protein sequence: CASSPSGHSISYNEQFF.

The chain combines TRBV5-8 with TRBJ2-1; 12 bases agree with TRBD2. Germline V gene sequence: CDR1 SGHTS, CDR2 YDEGEE. J gave up 8 bases and V 4 bases, and 7 bases lay outside the gene matches. This CDR3 is built from 15 residues. In nucleotides, the CDR3 is TGTGCCAGCAGCCCTACTAGCGGGGGGCCTGATGAGCAGTTCTTC. Protein product: CASSPTSGGPDEQFF.

This chain connects TRBV4-3 to TRBJ2-5; D not resolved. The CDR3 has 15 amino acids. CDR1 and CDR2 from the germline V gene are LGHNA and YSLEER. V was cut by 0 bases and J by 5 bases, with 13 bases left in between. CDR3 residues: CASSQDQERYETQYF. Written as DNA, the CDR3 is TGCGCCAGCAGCCAAGATCAAGAGCGATATGAGACCCAGTACTTC.

The chain joins TRBV6-1 to TRBJ2-2; perhaps TRBD2 as D (7 bases). The CDR3 extends over 14 amino acids. V was pared by 5 bases and J by 8 bases, with 15 bases between. Germline lookup yields CDR1 MNHNS and CDR2 SASEGT. DNA of the CDR3: TGTGCCAGCAGTTCAAGGGAGGGGACAGGGGAGCTGTTTTTT. It yields the protein CASSSREGTGELFF.

This clone was picked up a small number of times. The chain recombines TRBV4-3 with TRBJ1-1; a possible D gene is TRBD1 (5 bases). V was shortened by 4 bases and J by 6 bases, with 18 bases between the two germline ends. Germline assignment: CDR1 LGHNA and CDR2 YSLEER. This CDR3 spans 15 amino acids. CDR3 coding DNA: TGCGCCAGCAGCCCCCGGGGCGGGGGGGTCCCTGAAGCTTTCTTT. It translates to CASSPRGGGVPEAFF.

This clone came up a few times. The chain uses TRBV7-9 and TRBJ1-1; D gene unclear. CDR1 SEHNR and CDR2 FQNEAQ come from the germline V gene (reference sequence). The CDR3 totals 12 residues. V lost 5 bases to trimming and J lost 6 bases, with 10 bases between them. DNA for the CDR3: TGTGCCAGCAGCCCAGGCCCCCCTGAAGCTTTCTTT. It yields the protein CASSPGPPEAFF.

This clone is judged medium-sized. The V and J genes are TRBV7-9 and TRBJ2-5, with D maybe TRBD1 (6 bases). CDR3 length equals 15 residues. The V end was cut by 5 bases, the J end by 10 bases, with 23 bases between. CDR1 and CDR2 from the germline V gene are SEHNR and FQNEAQ (reference sequence). CDR3 loop: CASSASGMAGDDQYF. The CDR3 DNA is TGTGCCAGCAGCGCGTCTGGGATGGCAGGGGATGACCAGTACTTC.

The V call is TRBV30, the J call TRBJ2-5, with 7 nucleotides matching TRBD1. Unmatched junction bases numbered 6, after V lost 2 bases and J lost 0 bases. From germline, CDR1 is GTSNPN and CDR2 SVGIG (reference sequence). CDR3 length equals 15 residues. CDR3 protein: CAWSSTDRHQETQYF. CDR3 DNA sequence: TGTGCCTGGAGTTCGACGGACAGGCACCAAGAGACCCAGTACTTC.

The chain links TRBV19 to TRBJ1-1; D not resolved. CDR3 length: 13 residues. The V and J ends lost 4 bases and 8 bases respectively, with 14 bases between them. CDR1 and CDR2 from the germline V gene are LNHDA and SQIVND (reference sequence). CDR3 sequence (DNA): TGTGCCAGTAGTACAAGATCCAGCCAGGAAGCTTTCTTT. Its protein is CASSTRSSQEAFF.

The gene calls are TRBV2 and TRBJ2-3; possibly TRBD1 for D (6 bases). This CDR3 is 13 amino acids long. The V end lost 8 bases, the J end lost 10 bases, and 19 bases lay between the germline ends. Germline V gene lookup returns CDR1 SNHLY and CDR2 FYNNEI. The chain's CDR3 is CASQRTVDKAQYF. CDR3 nucleotide sequence: TGTGCCAGCCAGCGGACAGTTGATAAGGCGCAGTATTTT.

The chain carries TRBV7-9 and TRBJ2-1; TRBD2 might be the D (6 bases). V was clipped by 6 bases and J by 0 bases, with 12 bases between them. CDR3 length: 15 residues. The germline V gene encodes CDR1 SEHNR and CDR2 FQNEAQ (reference sequence). The CDR3 DNA sequence: TGTGCCAGCAGAGAGGAGGGAGCCTCCTACAATGAGCAGTTCTTC. It specifies CASREEGASYNEQFF.

This clone appeared a few times. V is TRBV5-1 and J is TRBJ1-4, with a weak D call TRBD1 (6 bases). The CDR3 loop spans 14 amino acids. CDR1 is SGHRS, CDR2 YFSETQ, per germline. Between the trimmed V and J ends, which lost 5 bases and 5 bases, there was a span of 13 bases. CDR3 sequence: CASRRGGQNEKLFF. Written as DNA, the CDR3 is TGCGCCAGCAGAAGGGGGGGACAAAATGAAAAACTGTTTTTT.

This clone is deemed medium-sized. The chain combines TRBV9 with TRBJ1-1, with D maybe TRBD1 (5 bases). This CDR3 region has 12 residues. V lost 7 bases and J lost 4, with 11 bases in between. From germline, CDR1 is SGDLS and CDR2 YYNGEE. CDR3 nucleotides: TGTGCCAGCTCGTCAGGGAGCACTGAAGCTTTCTTT. Translating it yields CASSSGSTEAFF.

V is TRBV14 and J is TRBJ2-7, with 7 bases lining up with TRBD2. Trimming at V came to 1 base and at J to 3 bases, leaving 9 bases not matched to a gene. This CDR3 region has 16 residues. The germline V gene encodes CDR1 SGHDN and CDR2 FVKESK. The CDR3 loop is CASSQGWDYPGYEQYF. The CDR3 coding sequence is TGTGCCAGCAGCCAAGGGTGGGACTACCCAGGCTACGAGCAGTACTTC. The full variable domain, rest sourced from reference TRBV14 and TRBJ2-7, is EAGVTQFPSHSVIEKGQTVTLRCDPISGHDNLYWYRRVMGKEIKFLLHFVKESKQDESGMPNNRFLAERTGGTYSTLKVQPAELEDSGVYFCASSQGWDYPGYEQYFGPGTRLTVT.

This clone was detected only a few times. V is TRBV27 and J is TRBJ2-3, with 8 bases that match TRBD2. The CDR3 consists of 15 residues. After removal of 5 bases from V and 6 bases from J, the junction contained 10 bases not matched to a gene. Per germline, CDR1 MNHEY and CDR2 SMNVEV (reference sequence). The CDR3 region is CASSRRLASFDTQYF. CDR3 nucleotide sequence: TGTGCCAGCAGTCGAAGACTAGCGAGTTTTGATACGCAGTATTTT.

V usage is TRBV13 and J usage is TRBJ2-1, with 11 bases matching TRBD2. The length of the CDR3 is 16 residues. J gave up 0 bases and V 5 bases, and 3 bases lay outside the gene matches. CDR1 and CDR2 from the germline V gene are PRHDT and FYEKMQ (reference sequence). The CDR3 region has the DNA TGTGCCAGCAGCCCTAGCGGGGGGAACTCCTACAATGAGCAGTTCTTC. This gives the protein CASSPSGGNSYNEQFF. Combining the CDR3 with reference TRBV13 and TRBJ2-1 gives the whole variable domain AAGVIQSPRHLIKEKRETATLKCYPIPRHDTVYWYQQGPGQDPQFLISFYEKMQSDKGSIPDRFSAQQFSDYHSELNMSSLELGDSALYFCASSPSGGNSYNEQFFGPGTRLTVL.

The rearrangement uses TRBV30 and TRBJ2-1, with a weak D call TRBD1 (6 bases). CDR3 length: 15 amino acids. Germline CDR1 reads GTSNPN; CDR2 reads SVGIG (reference sequence). V lost 2 bases and J 4 bases, leaving 15 bases between the germline ends. In DNA form, the CDR3 reads TGTGCCTGGAGTACGACCGGGACACCGTACAATGAGCAGTTCTTC. This sequence encodes CAWSTTGTPYNEQFF.

V and J are TRBV28 and TRBJ2-1; 13 bases align to TRBD2. The CDR3 sequence is 16 residues long. V was pared by 3 bases and J by 7 bases, with 6 bases of the junction left unmatched. Germline lookup yields CDR1 MDHEN and CDR2 SYDVKM. DNA for the CDR3: TGTGCCAGCAGTTTTCAAACTAGCGGGAGGGTGAATGAGCAGTTCTTC. Amino acid sequence: CASSFQTSGRVNEQFF.

The rearrangement joins TRBV5-8 to TRBJ2-1; the match to TRBD2 covers 10 bases. CDR1 SGHTS and CDR2 YDEGEE come from the germline V gene. V trimming: 1 base; J trimming: 9 bases; junction bases outside the gene matches: 4. CDR3 length equals 14 residues. CDR3 coding DNA: TGTGCCAGCAGCTTGAGGAGCGGGGGGGGTGAGCAGTTCTTC. Translating gives CASSLRSGGGEQFF. The entire variable domain, with the rest obtained from reference TRBV5-8 and TRBJ2-1, is as follows: EAGVTQSPTHLIKTRGQQATLRCSPISGHTSVYWYQQALGLGLQFLLWYDEGEERNRGNFPPRFSGRQFPNYSSELNVNALELEDSALYLCASSLRSGGGEQFFGPGTRLTVL.

This clone was seen once. The chain combines TRBV30 with TRBJ2-5; D gene uncertain. This CDR3 comprises 14 residues. CDR1 and CDR2 from the germline V gene are GTSNPN and SVGIG (reference sequence). V lost 2 bases to trimming and J lost 7 bases, with 17 bases between them. CDR3 bases: TGTGCCTGGAGTCGGAAGACACCCAAGGGGACCCAGTACTTC. This gives the protein CAWSRKTPKGTQYF.

This chain links TRBV9 with TRBJ1-2, with D perhaps matching TRBD1 (5 bases). V lost 0 bases and J lost 5, with 17 bases in between. Per the germline V gene, CDR1 is SGDLS and CDR2 is YYNGEE. The length of the CDR3 is 16 residues. CDR3: CASSVDWRDGAYGYTF. CDR3 nucleotides: TGTGCCAGCAGCGTAGACTGGAGGGACGGTGCATATGGCTACACCTTC.

The chain links TRBV7-9 to TRBJ1-1; D remains unclear. V was clipped by 5 bases and J by 1 base, with 17 bases between them. This CDR3 region has 16 residues. CDR1 is SEHNR and CDR2 is FQNEAQ in the germline V gene (reference sequence). CDR3 loop: CASSPSLQVRNTEAFF. DNA of the CDR3: TGTGCCAGCAGCCCATCGCTGCAGGTGAGGAACACTGAAGCTTTCTTT.

The V gene is TRBV5-4, the J gene TRBJ2-7; 11 bases are shared with TRBD2. With 4 bases clipped from V and 4 bases from J, the junction kept 7 bases outside the gene matches. CDR1 and CDR2 (germline): SGHNT, YYREEE (reference sequence). This CDR3 has 15 amino acids. CDR3 in DNA: TGTGCCAGCAGCCCCTCGACTAGCGGGGCGTACGAGCAGTACTTC. This sequence encodes CASSPSTSGAYEQYF.